This section outlines one T cell receptor beta chain sequence together with its context. Its antigen is still unknown. Autoimmune disease history or systemic immunosuppression disqualified patients. The data are from a study of OX40 agonist ivuxolimab in advanced cancers. Only in-frame clones appear in the TCRdb table, and some are missing; sequencing was by immunoSEQ multiplex PCR. This sample has over 85,000 clones, with about 86% found just once. General observations from the study: Also showing low normalized T-cell clonal expansion were some of the nonresponders. Expanded peripheral T cells had an undetermined antigen specificity.

J was trimmed by 0 bases and V by 8 bases; bases with no gene match: 10. In germline, CDR1 is MDHEN, CDR2 SYDVKM. The CDR3 runs 16 residues. V usage is TRBV28 and J usage is TRBJ2-3, with 8 bases fitting TRBD2. This clonotype originated in an adult with an advanced solid tumor such as melanoma, head and neck, liver or kidney cancer. The sequences come from CD4+ or CD8+ T cells sorted from blood, collected in a trial of the OX40 agonist ivuxolimab. The CDR3: CASVSGGGPSTDTQYF. Here the CDR3 DNA reads TGTGCCAGCGTATCGGGAGGGGGACCTAGCACAGATACGCAGTATTTT.